Included here is one T cell receptor beta chain sequence, with context. Antigen unknown. These data come from a study of cytomegalovirus exposure and HLA in healthy donors. Study-level background: The approximately 700 first-cohort repertoires shared a platform with the 120 or so validation repertoires, as reported in a later analysis.

Sequencing was performed with immunoSEQ multiplex PCR; in TCRdb, only in-frame clones are kept and a portion is missing. Found here are around 140,000 clones, 87% of them singletons; the top ten hold 4.5%. Broader study findings: One later analysis, an examination of the 90 to 150 validation repertoires, found that first-cohort TCR clusters tended to co-occur in them. The authors enumerated roughly 160 TCR beta chains as linked to cytomegalovirus.

The donors were part of the approximately 130-subject validation cohort, which stood apart from the approximately 630-subject first cohort. This CDR3 comprises 12 residues. Trimming removed 6 bases at V and 7 bases at J, with 12 bases between. Germline CDR1 ENHRY, CDR2 SYGVKD. The sequencing input was PBMCs. The sequence was obtained from a young man in good health and CMV-seropositive. This rearrangement joins TRBV10-3 to TRBJ2-5; weak D call: TRBD2 (5 bases). CDR3 coding DNA: TGTGCCATCAGAGGAGGTGAAGGGACCCAGTACTTC. Residues: CAIRGGEGTQYF.